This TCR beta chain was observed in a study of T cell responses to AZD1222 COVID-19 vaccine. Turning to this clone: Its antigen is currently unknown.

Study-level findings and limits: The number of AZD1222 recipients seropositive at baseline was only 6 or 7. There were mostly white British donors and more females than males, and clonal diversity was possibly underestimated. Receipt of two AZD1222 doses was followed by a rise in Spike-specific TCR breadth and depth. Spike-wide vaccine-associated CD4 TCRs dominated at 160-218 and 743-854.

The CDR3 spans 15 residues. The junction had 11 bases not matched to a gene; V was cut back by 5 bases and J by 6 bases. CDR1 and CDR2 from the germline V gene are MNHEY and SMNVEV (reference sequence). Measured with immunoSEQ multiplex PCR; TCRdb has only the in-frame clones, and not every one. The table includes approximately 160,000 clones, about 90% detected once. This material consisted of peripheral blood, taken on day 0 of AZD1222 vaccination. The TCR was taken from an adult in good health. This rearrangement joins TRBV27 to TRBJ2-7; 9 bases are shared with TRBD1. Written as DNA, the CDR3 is TGTGCCAGCAGTCCTCGATACAGGGGGCTGCGCGAGCAGTACTTC. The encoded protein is CASSPRYRGLREQYF.